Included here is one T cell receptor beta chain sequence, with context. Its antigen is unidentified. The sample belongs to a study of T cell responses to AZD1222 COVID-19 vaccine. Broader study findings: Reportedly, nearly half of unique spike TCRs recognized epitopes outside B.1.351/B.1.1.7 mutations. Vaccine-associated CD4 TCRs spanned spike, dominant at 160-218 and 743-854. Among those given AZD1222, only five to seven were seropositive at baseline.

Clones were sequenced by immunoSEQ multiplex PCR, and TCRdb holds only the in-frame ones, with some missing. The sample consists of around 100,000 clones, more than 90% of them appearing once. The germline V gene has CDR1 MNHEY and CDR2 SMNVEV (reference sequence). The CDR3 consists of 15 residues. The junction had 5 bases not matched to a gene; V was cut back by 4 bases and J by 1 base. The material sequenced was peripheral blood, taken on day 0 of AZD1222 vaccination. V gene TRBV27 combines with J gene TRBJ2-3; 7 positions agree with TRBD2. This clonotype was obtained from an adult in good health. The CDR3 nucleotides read TGTGCCAGCAGTTCGGGGAGGGCCGGCACAGATACGCAGTATTTT. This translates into CASSSGRAGTDTQYF.